The T cell receptor beta chain described here comes from a study of blood T cell repertoires in COVID-19. The overall study: Sites in the United States, Italy and Spain provided acute and convalescent COVID-19 samples. The analysed material was cDNA or gDNA that came from T cells, B-cell-depleted T cells, or PBMCs.

The CDR3 contains 13 residues. Trimming pared 7 bases from V and 0 bases from J, leaving 6 bases between. CDR1 MGHDK and CDR2 SYGVNS come from the germline V gene. As originally analysed: Estimates of nucleated cell counts were drawn from the amplification of reference gene primers. The data were produced by immunoSEQ multiplex PCR, yet TCRdb's version contains in-frame clones alone and is incomplete. D and trimming come from the DNA, and the V and J calls and clone size come from that table. The table lists approximately 100,000 clones, more than 80% of them singletons. The chain joins TRBV25-1 to TRBJ1-4, with D perhaps matching TRBD1 (5 bases). Sequencing was carried out using peripheral blood. The source of this sequence is a woman aged 60-70 years with acute or convalescent COVID-19. In DNA form, the CDR3 reads TGTGCCAGCAAACAGGCAACTAATGAAAAACTGTTTTTT. Protein: CASKQATNEKLFF.